This T cell receptor (beta chain) was recovered during a study of T cells in Graves' hyperthyroidism and ophthalmopathy. Study background: Peripheral blood was acquired at first diagnosis, ahead of any therapy whatsoever.

It was RNA transcripts that yielded the amplified TCR beta CDR3 regions. The HTBI primer set served for first-round RT-PCR of the TCR CDR3. Each CDR3 protein gets one entry after TCRdb re-called the multiplex PCR reads with MiXCR. The sample has a few hundred thousand distinct CDR3 sequences, around 15% seen once. Not enrolled were patients with uncontrolled infection, other autoimmune disease, pregnancy or lactation. PBMCs were sourced from less than 13 ml fresh peripheral blood. CDR3 size: 14 residues. Germline V gene sequence: CDR1 SNHLY, CDR2 FYNNEI. Trimming left V 4 bases short and J 0 bases short, with 10 bases between. This clonotype was counted many times.

The sequenced sample was blood. The chain uses TRBV2 and TRBJ2-7; D is uncertain. The receptor comes from a woman in her forties with Graves' hyperthyroidism. The CDR3, as DNA: TGTGCCAGCAGTGTTGCCAAGAACTCCTACGAGCAGTACTTC. Its translation: CASSVAKNSYEQYF.